The present entry profiles one TCR beta chain with its context. V lost 3 bases and J 5 bases, leaving 10 bases between the germline ends. The CDR3 runs to 13 residues. Looked up from germline, CDR1 is WNHNN and CDR2 is SYGVQD (reference sequence). This entry comes from a study of blood T cell repertoires in COVID-19. At the level of the study: COVID-19 samples from acute and convalescent phases originated in the United States, Italy and Spain.

The table came from immunoSEQ multiplex PCR; TCRdb's copy has only in-frame clones and leaves some out. This table has about 250,000 clones, approximately 80% appearing once. This TCR derives from a man at least 80 years old with acute or convalescent COVID-19. Sequencing input: peripheral blood. The chain uses TRBV10-1 and TRBJ1-2; TRBD1 is a possible D gene (5 bases). CDR3 protein: CASSERGEYGYTF. The CDR3 coding sequence is TGCGCCAGCAGTGAACGGGGGGAATATGGCTACACCTTC.